The 7 T cell receptor beta chains below were found in one sample sequenced in a study of blood T cell repertoires in COVID-19. TCRdb's copy holds only in-frame clones and misses some; the assay was immunoSEQ multiplex PCR. The table lists 110,000 or so clones, about nine tenths of them singletons. Material for sequencing was peripheral blood. All receptors derive from a human donor in a cohort sampled during active COVID-19.

The chain is built from TRBV11-3 and TRBJ2-5; perhaps TRBD2 as D (7 bases). Germline CDR1 and CDR2: SGHNT and YENEEA. CDR3 length: 12 residues. Trimming took off 11 bases at V and 5 bases at J, with 15 bases between the two ends. For the CDR3, the DNA is TGTGCCTGCGGGGAGGGGGAGGAGACCCAGTACTTC. Translating gives CACGEGEETQYF. Full variable domain (missing parts from reference TRBV11-3 and TRBJ2-5): EAGVVQSPRYKIIEKKQPVAFWCNPISGHNTLYWYLQNLGQGPELLIRYENEEAVDDSQLPKDRFSAERLKGVDSTLKIQPAELGDSAVYLCACGEGEETQYFGPGTRLLVL.

The gene calls are TRBV18 and TRBJ2-7, with D possibly TRBD1 on 6 matching bases. Germline CDR1 reads KGHSH; CDR2 reads LQKENI. This CDR3 is built from 15 residues. Trimming removed 4 bases at V and 1 base at J, with 14 bases between. CDR3 sequence: CASSLAGELSYEQYF. The CDR3 nucleotides are TGTGCCAGCTCACTCGCAGGGGAGTTGTCCTACGAGCAGTACTTC. Supplemented by reference TRBV18 and TRBJ2-7, the full variable domain reads NAGVMQNPRHLVRRRGQEARLRCSPMKGHSHVYWYRQLPEEGLKFMVYLQKENIIDESGMPKERFSAEFPKEGPSILRIQQVVRGDSAAYFCASSLAGELSYEQYFGPGTRLTVT.

The V and J genes are TRBV9 and TRBJ2-5; 7 nucleotides match TRBD2. V dropped 0 bases and J dropped 0; count of bases not matched to a gene: 8. In germline, CDR1 is SGDLS, CDR2 YYNGEE. The CDR3 extends over 17 amino acids. CDR3 in DNA: TGTGCCAGCAGCGTAGCAGGGAGGGAGACGTACCAAGAGACCCAGTACTTC. This gives the protein CASSVAGRETYQETQYF.

The V call is TRBV25-1, the J call TRBJ2-5, with 8 bases matching TRBD1. CDR1 and CDR2 from the germline V gene are MGHDK and SYGVNS. The CDR3 is 15 residues long. With 1 base clipped from V and 4 bases from J, the junction kept 5 bases outside the gene matches. As DNA, the CDR3 is TGTGCCAGCAGTGAATTTCAGGGGGCGGGAGAGACCCAGTACTTC. Amino acid sequence: CASSEFQGAGETQYF.

The gene calls are TRBV12-5 and TRBJ2-1; 11 positions match TRBD2. The CDR3 runs 15 residues. The ends lost 5 bases at V and 4 bases at J; junction bases unmatched: 4. CDR1 and CDR2 from the germline V gene are LGHNT and FRNRAP. The CDR3 protein is CASGPGTSGYNEQFF. The CDR3 DNA sequence: TGTGCTAGTGGTCCAGGGACTAGCGGTTACAATGAGCAGTTCTTC.

The rearrangement joins TRBV28 to TRBJ2-7, with a possible D match to TRBD2 (6 bases). V dropped 5 bases and J dropped 1 base, with 9 bases sitting between them. Germline V gene lookup returns CDR1 MDHEN and CDR2 SYDVKM. The CDR3 loop spans 13 amino acids. The CDR3 spells CASSPSVSYEQYF. The CDR3 nucleotides read TGTGCCAGCAGTCCTAGCGTTTCCTACGAGCAGTACTTC. The whole variable domain, filled in from reference TRBV28 and TRBJ2-7, reads DVKVTQSSRYLVKRTGEKVFLECVQDMDHENMFWYRQDPGLGLRLIYFSYDVKMKEKGDIPEGYSVSREKKERFSLILESASTNQTSMYLCASSPSVSYEQYFGPGTRLTVT.

This clone appeared a single time. An end of the junction differs from the germline gene, which may be a read error. The chain is built from TRBV5-1 and TRBJ2-5; D is possibly TRBD1 (6 bases). Germline V gene lookup returns CDR1 SGHRS and CDR2 YFSETQ. The length of the CDR3 is 15 residues. CDR3 sequence: CASSLAGQGQGTQYF. The CDR3 DNA is TGCGCCAGCAGCTTGGCCGGGCAGGGACAAGGGACCCAGTACTTC.